The clone carrying this TCR beta chain was seen a few times. The target antigen is unknown. The CDR3 extends over 20 amino acids. Trimming took 0 bases from V and 1 from J; bases not matched to a gene: 13. Per the germline V gene, CDR1 is SGHAT and CDR2 is FQNNGV. This sample is drawn from a study of cytomegalovirus exposure and HLA in healthy donors. Study context: Across 300 to 400 genotyped donors, over 70% landed in the Caucasian-associated ancestry cluster. Study results and caveats: An analysis was carried out at a later point. It showed that HLA-associated TCR beta chains were more clonally expanded than equally common non-associated chains. Analyzed later, association rates of TCRs varied across HLA loci, with DRB1 most and HLA-C fewest.

Researchers ran the PCR with 60 Vbeta and 13 Jbeta primers. Assay: immunoSEQ multiplex PCR; the TCRdb copy retains only in-frame clones and omits some. The sample shows roughly 150,000 clones, over 75% of them seen only once. The source is a man in his thirties or forties in good health. This sequence joins TRBV11-2 and TRBJ1-5; 9 nucleotides align to TRBD1. Material for sequencing was PBMCs. The CDR3 loop is CASSLDQGTGRKVSNQPQHF. The CDR3 nucleotides read TGTGCCAGCAGCTTAGATCAGGGGACAGGGAGGAAGGTAAGCAATCAGCCCCAGCATTTT.